This entry is about one T cell receptor (beta chain). Random hexamers were used to reverse transcribe an amount of roughly 0.45 to 1 ug RNA. Using its own MiXCR run on the immunoSEQ multiplex PCR reads, TCRdb lists one record per CDR3 protein. The profile covers tens of thousands of distinct CDR3 sequences, with around 93% appearing a single time and about 0.14% taken by the ten largest. Germline lookup yields CDR1 MNHEY and CDR2 SVGEGT. The CDR3 has 15 residues. Trimming removed 2 bases from V and 8 bases from J; junction bases left unmatched: 12. This sample stems from a study of CD8 T cells in Susac syndrome. The overall study: Patients with Susac syndrome were therapy-naive, on corticosteroids, or on intravenous immunoglobulin alone at blood draw.

The J gene is TRBJ2-7, the V gene TRBV6-2 or TRBV6-3; 7 bases line up with TRBD1. Sequences were obtained from CD4+ T cells from PBMCs. The receptor's source is a human donor with Susac syndrome. The CDR3 region has the DNA TGTGCCAGCAGTTACCGTCAATTTGGGACAGCCAAGCAGTACTTC. It codes for CASSYRQFGTAKQYF.